A selection of T cell receptor beta chains follows, all from one sample in a study of blood T cell repertoires in COVID-19. Assay used: immunoSEQ multiplex PCR; TCRdb lists only in-frame clones, some missing. This table has roughly 100,000 clones, 84% appearing once. Sequencing used peripheral blood. All receptors derive from a human donor in a cohort sampled during active COVID-19. Each CDR3 is given with its conserved first and last residue. Each record gives: D gene, clone size, V gene, J gene, CDR3 protein, CDR3 DNA. A D gene is named only where the DNA matches it firmly. A row's size may be missing; if present it is once, few, many or a size class.

.	.	TRBV20-1	TRBJ2-5	CSASAYEETQYF	TGCAGTGCTAGTGCCTATGAAGAGACCCAGTACTTC
TRBD1	.	TRBV5-1	TRBJ1-3	CASSLDPGGSSGNTIYF	TGCGCCAGCAGCTTGGATCCAGGGGGATCATCTGGAAACACCATATATTTT
TRBD1	.	TRBV12-3/TRBV12-4	TRBJ1-2	CASSPQGNYGYTF	TGTGCCAGCAGTCCACAGGGGAACTATGGCTACACCTTC
TRBD1	.	TRBV18	TRBJ1-1	CASSGGGRGTEAFF	TGTGCCAGCTCAGGAGGGGGCCGGGGCACTGAAGCTTTCTTT
.	.	TRBV3-1/TRBV3-2	TRBJ2-5	CASSQRRSETQYF	TGTGCCAGCAGCCAGCGTAGGAGTGAGACCCAGTACTTC
.	few	TRBV7-2	TRBJ1-3	CASSLGAGAGNTIYF	TGTGCCAGCAGCTTAGGGGCAGGGGCTGGAAACACCATATATTTT
.	.	TRBV5-6	TRBJ2-7	CASSLVLGSQAEQYF	TGTGCCAGCAGCTTGGTGCTCGGTTCCCAGGCCGAGCAGTACTTC
TRBD2	.	TRBV5-1	TRBJ2-1	CASRLLAGGRSYNEQFF	TGCGCCAGCAGACTCCTAGCGGGGGGTCGCTCCTACAATGAGCAGTTCTTC
TRBD2	.	TRBV11-3	TRBJ2-1	CASSLSTSAASEQFF	TGTGCCAGCAGCTTATCGACTAGCGCGGCAAGTGAGCAGTTCTTC
TRBD2	.	TRBV29-1	TRBJ2-5	CSVERGLAGETQYF	TGCAGCGTTGAAAGAGGACTAGCTGGGGAGACCCAGTACTTC
TRBD1	.	TRBV24-1	TRBJ2-2	CATSDTRSGTGVLFF	TGTGCCACCAGTGATACTAGGTCCGGGACAGGAGTGCTGTTTTTT
TRBD1	.	TRBV6-5	TRBJ1-2	CASSEDRVYGYTF	TGTGCCAGCAGCGAGGACAGGGTTTATGGCTACACCTTC
.	.	TRBV6-5	TRBJ1-2	CASSYVSFSSYGYTF	TGTGCCAGCAGTTACGTGAGTTTCTCGTCATATGGCTACACCTTC
TRBD2	.	TRBV5-4	TRBJ2-2	CASRIRGDSGELFF	TGTGCCAGCAGGATCCGGGGGGACTCCGGGGAGCTGTTTTTT
.	.	TRBV4-3	TRBJ1-1	CASSQDRTGDEAFF	TGCGCCAGCAGCCAAGATAGGACTGGAGATGAAGCTTTCTTT
.	.	TRBV12-3/TRBV12-4	TRBJ1-1	CASSLVAGGAFF	TGTGCCAGCAGTTTAGTGGCGGGTGGGGCTTTCTTT
.	.	TRBV4-1	TRBJ1-2	CASSQQGAYGYTF	TGCGCCAGCAGCCAACAGGGTGCCTATGGCTACACCTTC
.	.	TRBV2	TRBJ1-3	CASRGSGWRSGNTIYF	TGTGCCAGCAGAGGTAGTGGATGGAGGTCTGGAAACACCATATATTTT
TRBD2	.	TRBV5-1	TRBJ2-2	CASSLEGSGGLFTGELFF	TGCGCCAGCAGCTTGGAGGGTAGCGGGGGCCTTTTCACCGGGGAGCTGTTTTTT
.	.	TRBV6-4	TRBJ1-3	CASIRTEGNTIYF	TGTGCCAGCATAAGGACAGAAGGAAACACCATATATTTT
.	.	TRBV7-2	TRBJ1-2	CASSPRPGVYGYTF	TGTGCCAGCAGCCCAAGGCCGGGGGTCTATGGCTACACCTTC
.	.	TRBV4-1	TRBJ2-5	CASSQAPGLETQYF	TGCGCCAGCAGCCAAGCCCCAGGGTTAGAGACCCAGTACTTC
.	.	TRBV11-2	TRBJ2-1	CASSLVFTTSSYNEQFF	TGTGCCAGCAGCTTAGTATTCACCACGAGCTCCTACAATGAGCAGTTCTTC